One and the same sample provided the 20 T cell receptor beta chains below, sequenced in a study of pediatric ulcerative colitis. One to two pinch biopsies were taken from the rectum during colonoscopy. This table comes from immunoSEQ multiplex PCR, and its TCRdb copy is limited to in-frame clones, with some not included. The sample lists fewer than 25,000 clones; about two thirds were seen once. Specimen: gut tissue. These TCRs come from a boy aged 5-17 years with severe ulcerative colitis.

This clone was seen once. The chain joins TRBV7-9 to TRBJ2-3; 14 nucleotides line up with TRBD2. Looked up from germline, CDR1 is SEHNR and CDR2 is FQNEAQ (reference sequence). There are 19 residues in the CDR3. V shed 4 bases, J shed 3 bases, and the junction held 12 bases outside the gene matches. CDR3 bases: TGTGCCAGCAGCTCCGGCTCCGGACTAGCGGGGGGACCAACAGATACGCAGTATTTT. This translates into CASSSGSGLAGGPTDTQYF.

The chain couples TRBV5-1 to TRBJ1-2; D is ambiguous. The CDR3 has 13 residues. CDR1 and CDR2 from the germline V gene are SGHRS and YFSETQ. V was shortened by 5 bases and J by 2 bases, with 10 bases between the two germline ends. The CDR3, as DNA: TGCGCCAGCAGGAGGGAGATCAACTATGGCTACACCTTC. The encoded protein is CASRREINYGYTF.

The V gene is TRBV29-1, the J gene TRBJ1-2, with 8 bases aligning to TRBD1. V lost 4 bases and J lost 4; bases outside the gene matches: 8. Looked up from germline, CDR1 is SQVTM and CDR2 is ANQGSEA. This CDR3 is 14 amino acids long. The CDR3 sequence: CSVAPLTGAYGYTF. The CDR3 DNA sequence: TGCAGCGTTGCCCCTCTGACAGGGGCCTATGGCTACACCTTC.

CDR3 in DNA: TGTGCCAGCTCACCGGGGCAGGGAGGCAATGAGCAGTTCTTC. Translated, it gives CASSPGQGGNEQFF. The V call is TRBV18, the J call TRBJ2-1; tentative D call: TRBD2 (6 bases). V was cut by 3 bases and J by 6 bases, with 12 bases left in between. The CDR3 totals 14 residues. CDR1 is KGHSH and CDR2 is LQKENI in the germline V gene.

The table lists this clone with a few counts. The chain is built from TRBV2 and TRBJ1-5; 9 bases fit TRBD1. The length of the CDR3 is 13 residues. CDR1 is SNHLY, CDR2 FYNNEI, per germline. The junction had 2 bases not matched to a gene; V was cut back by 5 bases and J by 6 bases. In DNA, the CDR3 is TGTGCCAGCAGTTCGGGACAGGGTCAGCCCCAGCATTTT. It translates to CASSSGQGQPQHF. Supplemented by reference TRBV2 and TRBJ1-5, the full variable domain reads EPEVTQTPSHQVTQMGQEVILRCVPISNHLYFYWYRQILGQKVEFLVSFYNNEISEKSEIFDDQFSVERPDGSNFTLKIRSTKLEDSAMYFCASSSGQGQPQHFGDGTRLSIL.

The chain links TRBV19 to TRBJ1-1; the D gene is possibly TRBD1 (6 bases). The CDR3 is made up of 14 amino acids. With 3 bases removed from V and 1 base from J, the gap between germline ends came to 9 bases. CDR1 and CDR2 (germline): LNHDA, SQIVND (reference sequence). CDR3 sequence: CASSIDRWNTEAFF. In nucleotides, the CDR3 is TGTGCCAGTAGTATTGACAGGTGGAACACTGAAGCTTTCTTT.

CDR3 DNA: TGTGCCAGCAGCTTAGCGTCGGTTGGGGATTCACCCCTCCACTTT. Amino acids: CASSLASVGDSPLHF. This chain uses TRBV7-9 with TRBJ1-6; no reliable D call. V lost 0 bases, J lost 8 bases, and 11 bases lay in between. The length of the CDR3 is 15 residues. Germline assignment: CDR1 SEHNR and CDR2 FQNEAQ (reference sequence). Full variable domain (missing parts from reference TRBV7-9 and TRBJ1-6): DTGVSQNPRHKITKRGQNVTFRCDPISEHNRLYWYRQTLGQGPEFLTYFQNEAQLEKSRLLSDRFSAERPKGSFSTLEIQRTEQGDSAMYLCASSLASVGDSPLHFGNGTRLTVT.

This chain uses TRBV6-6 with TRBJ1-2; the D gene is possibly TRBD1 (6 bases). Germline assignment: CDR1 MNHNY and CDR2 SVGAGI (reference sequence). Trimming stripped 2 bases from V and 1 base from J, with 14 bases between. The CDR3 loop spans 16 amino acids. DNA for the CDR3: TGTGCCAGCAGTTACCGTACAGGGAGGTTTAACTATGGCTACACCTTC. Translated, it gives CASSYRTGRFNYGYTF.

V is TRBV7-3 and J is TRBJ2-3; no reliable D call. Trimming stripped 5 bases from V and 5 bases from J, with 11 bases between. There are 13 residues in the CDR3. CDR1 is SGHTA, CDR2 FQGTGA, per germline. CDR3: CASSPRYQDTQYF. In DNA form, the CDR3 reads TGTGCCAGCAGCCCCCGGTACCAAGATACGCAGTATTTT.

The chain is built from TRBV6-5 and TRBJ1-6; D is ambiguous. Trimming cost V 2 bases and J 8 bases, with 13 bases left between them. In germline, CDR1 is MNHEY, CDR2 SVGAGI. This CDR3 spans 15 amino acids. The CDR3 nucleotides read TGTGCCAGCAGTTACCGGGCGAGGGCGGATTCACCCCTCCACTTT. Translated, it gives CASSYRARADSPLHF.

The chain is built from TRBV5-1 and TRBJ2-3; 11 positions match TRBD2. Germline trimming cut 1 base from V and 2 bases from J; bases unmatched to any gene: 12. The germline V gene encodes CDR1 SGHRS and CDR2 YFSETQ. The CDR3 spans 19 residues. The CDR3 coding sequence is TGCGCCAGCAGCTTGTCAGGGACTAGCGGAACAACTATCACAGATACGCAGTATTTT. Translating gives CASSLSGTSGTTITDTQYF.

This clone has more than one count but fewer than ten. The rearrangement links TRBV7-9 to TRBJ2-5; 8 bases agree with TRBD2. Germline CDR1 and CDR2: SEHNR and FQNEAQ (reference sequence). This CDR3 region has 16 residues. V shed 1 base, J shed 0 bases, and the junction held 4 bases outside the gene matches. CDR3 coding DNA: TGTGCCAGCAGCTTAGGGGTAGCGGGGCACCAAGAGACCCAGTACTTC. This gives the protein CASSLGVAGHQETQYF.

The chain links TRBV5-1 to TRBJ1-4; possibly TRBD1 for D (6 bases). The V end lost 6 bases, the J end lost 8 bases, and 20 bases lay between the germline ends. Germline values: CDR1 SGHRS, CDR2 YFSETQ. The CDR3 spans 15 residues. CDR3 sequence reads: CASTASGGTGEKLFF. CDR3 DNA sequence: TGCGCCAGCACCGCTTCGGGGGGCACTGGGGAAAAACTGTTTTTT.

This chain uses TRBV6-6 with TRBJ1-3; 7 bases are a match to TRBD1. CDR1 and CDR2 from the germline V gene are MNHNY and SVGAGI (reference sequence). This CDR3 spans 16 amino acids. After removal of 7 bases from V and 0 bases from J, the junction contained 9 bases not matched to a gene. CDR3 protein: CASTLPTGSSGNTIYF. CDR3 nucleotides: TGTGCCAGCACCCTACCGACAGGGAGCTCTGGAAACACCATATATTTT.

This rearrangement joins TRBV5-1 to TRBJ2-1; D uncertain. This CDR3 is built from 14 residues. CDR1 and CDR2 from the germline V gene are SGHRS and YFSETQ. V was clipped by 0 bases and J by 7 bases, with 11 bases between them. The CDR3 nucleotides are TGCGCCAGCAGCTTGGGACCTCAAGGGAATGAGCAGTTCTTC. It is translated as CASSLGPQGNEQFF.

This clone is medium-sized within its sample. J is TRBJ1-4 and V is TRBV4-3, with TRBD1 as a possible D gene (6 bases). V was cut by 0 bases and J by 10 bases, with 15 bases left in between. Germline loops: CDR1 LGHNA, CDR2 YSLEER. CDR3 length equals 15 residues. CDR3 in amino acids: CASSQEAGALTKLFF. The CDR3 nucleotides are TGCGCCAGCAGCCAAGAGGCAGGGGCATTGACAAAACTGTTTTTT.

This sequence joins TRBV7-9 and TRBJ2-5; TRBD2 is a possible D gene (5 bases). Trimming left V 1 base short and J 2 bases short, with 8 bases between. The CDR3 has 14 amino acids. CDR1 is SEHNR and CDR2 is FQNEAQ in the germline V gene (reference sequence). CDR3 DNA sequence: TGTGCCAGCAGCTTAGGGGAGAGTCAAGAGACCCAGTACTTC. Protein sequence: CASSLGESQETQYF.

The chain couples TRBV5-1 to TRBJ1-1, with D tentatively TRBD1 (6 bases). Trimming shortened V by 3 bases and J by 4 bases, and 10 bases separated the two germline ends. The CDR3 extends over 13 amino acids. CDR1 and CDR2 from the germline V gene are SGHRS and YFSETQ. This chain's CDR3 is CASSSDSSTEAFF. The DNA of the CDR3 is TGCGCCAGCAGCTCGGACAGTAGCACTGAAGCTTTCTTT.

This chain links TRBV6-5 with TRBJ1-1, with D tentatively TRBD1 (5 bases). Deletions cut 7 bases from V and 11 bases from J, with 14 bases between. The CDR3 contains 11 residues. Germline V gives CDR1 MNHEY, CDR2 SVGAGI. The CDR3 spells CASIGVLGAFF. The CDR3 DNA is TGTGCCAGCATAGGGGTTCTGGGGGCTTTCTTT.

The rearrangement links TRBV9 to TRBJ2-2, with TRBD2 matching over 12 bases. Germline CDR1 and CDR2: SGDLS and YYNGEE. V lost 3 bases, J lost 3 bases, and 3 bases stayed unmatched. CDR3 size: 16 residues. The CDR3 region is CASSELAGGHTGELFF. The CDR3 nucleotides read TGTGCCAGCAGCGAACTAGCGGGGGGCCACACCGGGGAGCTGTTTTTT.